One T cell receptor (beta chain) is described in this entry. What was sequenced were expressed TCRB transcripts, since all of the isolated RNA had been reverse transcribed. Assay: immunoSEQ multiplex PCR; the TCRdb copy retains only in-frame clones and omits some. The sample contains 900,000 or so clones, under 20% of which appear only once. The sample originates from a study of beta chain features in type 1 diabetes. Study-wide context: Examination of sorted cells across all samples involved about 99 million cells.

Via CD45RO/CCR7/CD25/CD127/CD95/CD27, cells of the CD4+ naive, central memory, regulatory and stem cell-like memory subsets were sorted. Looked up from germline, CDR1 is SGHVS and CDR2 is FQNEAQ. Trimming removed 7 bases from V and 7 bases from J; junction bases left unmatched: 7. This CDR3 region has 13 residues. The chain joins TRBV7-8 to TRBJ2-7; 10 nucleotides line up with TRBD1. The sample consisted of naive CD4+ T cells from blood. The clonotype comes from a woman in her late teens or twenties in good health. CDR3 coding DNA: TGTGCCAGCATGAAGGACAGGGGGAGTGAGCAGTACTTC. Residues: CASMKDRGSEQYF.